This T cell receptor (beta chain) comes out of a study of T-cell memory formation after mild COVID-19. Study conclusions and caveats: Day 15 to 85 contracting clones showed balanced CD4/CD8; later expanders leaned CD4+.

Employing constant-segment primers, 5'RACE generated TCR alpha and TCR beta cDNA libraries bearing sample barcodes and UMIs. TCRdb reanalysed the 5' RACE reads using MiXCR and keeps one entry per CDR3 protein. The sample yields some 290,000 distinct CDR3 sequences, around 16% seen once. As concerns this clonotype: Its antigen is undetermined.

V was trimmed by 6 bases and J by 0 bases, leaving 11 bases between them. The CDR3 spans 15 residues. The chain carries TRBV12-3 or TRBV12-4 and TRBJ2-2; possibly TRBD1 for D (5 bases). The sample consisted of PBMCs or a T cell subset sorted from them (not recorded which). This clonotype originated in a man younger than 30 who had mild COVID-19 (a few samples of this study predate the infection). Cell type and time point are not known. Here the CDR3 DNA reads TGTGCCAGCAGGTGGGGCAAGCCGAACACCGGGGAGCTGTTTTTT. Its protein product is CASRWGKPNTGELFF.